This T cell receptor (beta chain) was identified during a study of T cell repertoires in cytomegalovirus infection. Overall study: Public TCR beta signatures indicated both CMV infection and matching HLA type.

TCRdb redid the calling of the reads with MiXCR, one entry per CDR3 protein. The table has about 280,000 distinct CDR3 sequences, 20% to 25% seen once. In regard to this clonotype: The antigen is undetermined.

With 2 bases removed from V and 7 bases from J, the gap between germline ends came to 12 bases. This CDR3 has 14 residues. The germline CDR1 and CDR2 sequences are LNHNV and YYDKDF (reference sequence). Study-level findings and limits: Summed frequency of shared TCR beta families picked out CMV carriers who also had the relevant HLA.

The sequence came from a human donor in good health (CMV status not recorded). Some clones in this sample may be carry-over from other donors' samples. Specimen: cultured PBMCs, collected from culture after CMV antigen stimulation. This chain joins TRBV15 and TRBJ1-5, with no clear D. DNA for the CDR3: TGTGCCACCAGCAGATCCGACAAAACGCAGCCCCAGCATTTT. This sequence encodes CATSRSDKTQPQHF. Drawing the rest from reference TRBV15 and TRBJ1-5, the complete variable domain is DAMVIQNPRYQVTQFGKPVTLSCSQTLNHNVMYWYQQKSSQAPKLLFHYYDKDFNNEADTPDNFQSRRPNTSFCFLDIRSPGLGDTAMYLCATSRSDKTQPQHFGDGTRLSIL.